This T cell receptor (beta chain) was observed in a study of regulatory T cells in long-lasting Graves disease. Across the whole study: Over 5 years of antithyroid drugs plus positive TSH receptor antibodies defined persistent Graves' disease. Study-level points and caveats: Peripheral blood was the sole material, not thyroid tissue. Favoring TRBV28, TRBJ1-2 and TRBJ2-5 was a feature seen in persistent disease.

The V and J ends lost 2 bases and 1 base respectively, with 8 bases between them. Germline V lookup: CDR1 SGHTA, CDR2 FQGNSA. The CDR3 has 14 amino acids. There are a few counts of this clonotype. Its antigen is not identified. Time point specified: persistent/refractory GD, antithyroid drugs over 5 years with positive TRAb. PBMC RNA was the source of the TCR library. CDR3 regions were amplified by Arm-PCR using iRepertoire HTBI primers to build TCR beta libraries. MiXCR, run by TCRdb on the multiplex PCR reads, gives a single entry per CDR3 protein. This sample carries roughly 700,000 distinct CDR3 sequences, about 32% of them seen once, and the ten largest clones take about two fifths.

This clonotype was sampled from a female donor with Graves disease. The V and J genes are TRBV7-2 and TRBJ1-2, with D hard to call. Sequencing was performed on peripheral blood mononuclear cells (PBMCs), taken when the disease was refractory, from a patient treated with antithyroid drugs. Here the CDR3 reads CASSLFGFNYGYTF. The CDR3 DNA sequence: TGTGCCAGCAGCTTATTTGGGTTTAACTATGGCTACACCTTC.